This T cell receptor beta chain was documented in a study of cytomegalovirus exposure and HLA in healthy donors. Study-level information: One earlier analysis, a look at 150 million to 200 million T cells, found 100 million to 130 million unique TCR beta sequences.

Use of 60 Vbeta and 13 Jbeta primers characterized the PCR. Repertoires were generated with immunoSEQ multiplex PCR, while TCRdb's copy carries only in-frame clones and drops some. Of about 160,000 clones listed, around three quarters were seen once; the top ten hold approximately 3.1%. V shed 5 bases and J 9 bases; nucleotides not matched to a gene: 9. CDR1 is SGHTA and CDR2 is FQGTGA in the germline V gene. The CDR3 runs to 16 residues. This clone occurred a few times. As yet, its antigen is unknown. General study points: Likely technical artifact: a cluster of highly shared sequence variants.

The rearrangement links TRBV7-3 to TRBJ2-1; 14 positions agree with TRBD2. Sequencing used PBMCs. The TCR comes from a woman between 35 and 50 years old in good health and CMV-seronegative. The DNA of the CDR3 is TGTGCCAGCAGCCTTCGACTAGCGGGGGGGCTAAGTGAGCAGTTCTTC. It translates to CASSLRLAGGLSEQFF.